This T cell receptor (beta chain) was recorded in a study of somatic mutations in cytotoxic T cells in rheumatoid arthritis. For the study at large: Patient blood (just over 29 ml EDTA) was taken immediately after diagnosis and before treatment.

The assay was immunoSEQ multiplex PCR, and TCRdb's table has in-frame clones only and misses some. Found here are about 18,000 clones, 80% to 85% of them singletons; the top ten hold roughly 27%. This sequence originates from an adult with rheumatoid arthritis. The sample taken for sequencing was CD8+ T cells sorted from blood.

The CDR3: CASSLEFDKNIQYF. The CDR3 coding sequence is TGTGCCAGCAGCTTGGAGTTTGACAAAAACATTCAGTACTTC. The chain carries TRBV5-5 and TRBJ2-4; unclear D gene. Germline V gene sequence: CDR1 SGHKS, CDR2 YYEKEE (reference sequence). CDR3 length: 14 residues. V lost 0 bases to trimming and J lost 3 bases, with 7 bases between them. The variable domain in full, completed from reference TRBV5-5 and TRBJ2-4, reads DAGVTQSPTHLIKTRGQQVTLRCSPISGHKSVSWYQQVLGQGPQFIFQYYEKEERGRGNFPDRFSARQFPNYSSELNVNALLLGDSALYLCASSLEFDKNIQYFGAGTRLSVL.